Presented here are 11 T cell receptor beta chains from one specimen sequenced in a study of T cell responses to AZD1222 COVID-19 vaccine. The data were produced by immunoSEQ multiplex PCR, yet TCRdb's version contains in-frame clones alone and is incomplete. The table shows more than 100,000 clones, with over 85% occurring only once. The material was peripheral blood, obtained on day 0 of AZD1222 vaccination. These receptors all come from an adult in good health.

V and J are TRBV6-5 and TRBJ2-7, with TRBD1 matching over 9 bases. The V gene end was trimmed by 5 bases and the J gene end by 4 bases; junction bases not matched to a gene: 3. Germline V gene sequence: CDR1 MNHEY, CDR2 SVGAGI. The CDR3 covers 13 residues. CDR3 DNA: TGTGCCAGCAGTAGGGACAGGGCGTACGAGCAGTACTTC. Translated: CASSRDRAYEQYF.

The V call is TRBV9, the J call TRBJ1-1; D ambiguous. Trimming shortened V by 0 bases and J by 0 bases, and 6 bases separated the two germline ends. This CDR3 region has 14 residues. Germline loops: CDR1 SGDLS, CDR2 YYNGEE. The CDR3 DNA reads as TGTGCCAGCAGCGTAGATACCTTGAACACTGAAGCTTTCTTT. Protein product: CASSVDTLNTEAFF.

The V gene is TRBV30, the J gene TRBJ2-2; no clear D gene. The CDR3 loop spans 15 amino acids. Trimming pared 0 bases from V and 0 bases from J, leaving 8 bases between. CDR1 GTSNPN and CDR2 SVGIG come from the germline V gene (reference sequence). The CDR3 here is CAWSVRWSNTGELFF. In DNA form, the CDR3 reads TGTGCCTGGAGTGTACGATGGTCGAACACCGGGGAGCTGTTTTTT. Filled out from reference TRBV30 and TRBJ2-2, the complete variable domain reads SQTIHQWPATLVQPVGSPLSLECTVEGTSNPNLYWYRQAAGRGLQLLFYSVGIGQISSEVPQNLSASRPQDRQFILSSKKLLLSDSGFYLCAWSVRWSNTGELFFGEGSRLTVL.

The chain couples TRBV7-2 to TRBJ2-5, with D tentatively TRBD1 (5 bases). The CDR3 has 14 amino acids. With 3 bases removed from V and 4 bases from J, the gap between germline ends came to 12 bases. Germline CDR1 is SGHTA and CDR2 is FQGNSA. CDR3 nucleotide sequence: TGTGCCAGCAGCTTGAATAGGGGTGGAGAGACCCAGTACTTC. This encodes CASSLNRGGETQYF.

CDR3 nucleotide sequence: TGTGCCAGCAACGAAAGGGGCGGGGGAACCTACGAGCAGTACTTC. This codes for CASNERGGGTYEQYF. The genes are TRBV27 and TRBJ2-7; 7 bases are shared with TRBD2. The CDR3 is 15 amino acids. Germline assignment: CDR1 MNHEY and CDR2 SMNVEV (reference sequence). Trimming cost V 7 bases and J 2 bases; bases outside gene matches: 11.

The CDR3 reads CSASSSVGETQYF. Here the CDR3 DNA reads TGCAGTGCTAGTTCTTCCGTGGGAGAGACCCAGTACTTC. This chain uses TRBV20-1 with TRBJ2-5; no definite D call. Germline V gene data show CDR1 as DFQATT and CDR2 as SNEGSKA (reference sequence). This CDR3 has 13 amino acids. Trimming took off 3 bases at V and 4 bases at J, with 12 bases between the two ends.

The rearrangement joins TRBV7-2 to TRBJ1-2; 9 bases fit TRBD1. The junction had 7 bases not matched to a gene; V was cut back by 4 bases and J by 7 bases. Germline CDR1 and CDR2: SGHTA and FQGNSA. This CDR3 is 14 amino acids long. Here the CDR3 reads CASSSDRQGGGYTF. CDR3 sequence (DNA): TGTGCCAGCAGCTCGGACAGACAGGGGGGTGGCTACACCTTC.

The chain recombines TRBV11-1 with TRBJ2-1; the match to TRBD2 covers 12 bases. The ends lost 0 bases at V and 7 bases at J; junction bases unmatched: 4. The germline gives CDR1 SGHAT, CDR2 FQDESV (reference sequence). The CDR3 is 16 residues long. CDR3 loop: CASSLALLAGGNEQFF. CDR3 in DNA: TGTGCCAGCAGCTTAGCGCTTCTAGCGGGAGGGAATGAGCAGTTCTTC.

V is TRBV18 and J is TRBJ1-1, with 10 bases fitting TRBD1. Germline loops: CDR1 KGHSH, CDR2 LQKENI. The CDR3 consists of 16 residues. Trimming removed 3 bases from V and 1 base from J; junction bases left unmatched: 5. CDR3 sequence reads: CASSPDRTGGNTEAFF. CDR3 sequence (DNA): TGTGCCAGCTCACCCGATAGGACAGGGGGGAACACTGAAGCTTTCTTT. The variable domain in full, completed from reference TRBV18 and TRBJ1-1, reads NAGVMQNPRHLVRRRGQEARLRCSPMKGHSHVYWYRQLPEEGLKFMVYLQKENIIDESGMPKERFSAEFPKEGPSILRIQQVVRGDSAAYFCASSPDRTGGNTEAFFGQGTRLTVV.

The J gene is TRBJ1-1, the V gene TRBV9; the match to TRBD1 covers 7 bases. V trimming: 0 bases; J trimming: 5 bases; junction bases outside the gene matches: 4. The CDR3 covers 14 residues. The germline V gene has CDR1 SGDLS and CDR2 YYNGEE. The CDR3 spells CASSVGTGFTEAFF. The CDR3 DNA reads as TGTGCCAGCAGCGTAGGGACAGGTTTTACTGAAGCTTTCTTT.

The CDR3 DNA sequence: TGTGCCAGCAGCCGTAACGGGCACCTTAATGAAAAACTGTTTTTT. Translating gives CASSRNGHLNEKLFF. V usage is TRBV5-8 and J usage is TRBJ1-4; D unclear. V shed 4 bases and J shed 4 bases, with 14 bases lying between them. The CDR3 has 15 amino acids. From germline, CDR1 is SGHTS and CDR2 YDEGEE.